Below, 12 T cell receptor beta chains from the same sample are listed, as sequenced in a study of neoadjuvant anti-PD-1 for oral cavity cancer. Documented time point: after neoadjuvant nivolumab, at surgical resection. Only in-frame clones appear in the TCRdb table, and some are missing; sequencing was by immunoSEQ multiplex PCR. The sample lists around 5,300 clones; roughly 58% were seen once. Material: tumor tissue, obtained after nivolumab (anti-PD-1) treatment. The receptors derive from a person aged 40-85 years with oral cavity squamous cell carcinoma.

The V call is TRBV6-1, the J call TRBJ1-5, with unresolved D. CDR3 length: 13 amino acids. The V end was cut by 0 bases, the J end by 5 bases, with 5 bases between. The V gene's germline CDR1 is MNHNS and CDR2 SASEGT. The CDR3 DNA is TGTGCCAGCAGTGAAGCCTTCGATCAGCCCCAGCATTTT. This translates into CASSEAFDQPQHF.

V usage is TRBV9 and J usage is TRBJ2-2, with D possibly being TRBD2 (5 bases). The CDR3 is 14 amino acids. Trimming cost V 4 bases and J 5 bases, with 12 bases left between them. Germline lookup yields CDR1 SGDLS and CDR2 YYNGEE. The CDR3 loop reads CASSPRGQTGELFF. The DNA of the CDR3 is TGTGCCAGCAGCCCCCGAGGGCAAACCGGGGAGCTGTTTTTT.

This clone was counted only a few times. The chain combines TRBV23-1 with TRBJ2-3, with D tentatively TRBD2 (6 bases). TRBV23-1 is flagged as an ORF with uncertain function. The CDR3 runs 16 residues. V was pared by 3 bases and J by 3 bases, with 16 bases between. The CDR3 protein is CASSHGGTPKTDTQYF. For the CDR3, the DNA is TGCGCCAGCAGTCATGGGGGGACTCCAAAAACAGATACGCAGTATTTT.

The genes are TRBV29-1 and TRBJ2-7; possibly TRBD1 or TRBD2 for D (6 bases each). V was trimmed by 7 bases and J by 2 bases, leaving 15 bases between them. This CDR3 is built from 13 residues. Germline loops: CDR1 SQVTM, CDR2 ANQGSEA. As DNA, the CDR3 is TGCAGCGCAACGTGGAGGGGGGCCTACGAGCAGTACTTC. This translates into CSATWRGAYEQYF.

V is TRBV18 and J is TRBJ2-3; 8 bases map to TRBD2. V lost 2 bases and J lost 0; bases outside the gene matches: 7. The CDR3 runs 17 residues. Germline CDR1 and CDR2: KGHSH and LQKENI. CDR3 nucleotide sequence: TGTGCCAGCTCACCAGCGGGGGGAACTTCTAGCACAGATACGCAGTATTTT. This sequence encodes CASSPAGGTSSTDTQYF.

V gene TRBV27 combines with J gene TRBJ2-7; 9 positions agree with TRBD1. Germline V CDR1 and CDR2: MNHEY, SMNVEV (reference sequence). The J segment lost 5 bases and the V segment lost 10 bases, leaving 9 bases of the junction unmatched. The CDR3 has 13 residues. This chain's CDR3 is CATSRTGENEQYF. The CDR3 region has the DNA TGTGCCACCTCAAGGACAGGGGAAAACGAGCAGTACTTC.

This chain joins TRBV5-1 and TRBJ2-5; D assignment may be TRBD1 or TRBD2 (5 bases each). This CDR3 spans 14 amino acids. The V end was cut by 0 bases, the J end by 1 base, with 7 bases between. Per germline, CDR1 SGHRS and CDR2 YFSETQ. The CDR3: CASSLAGSQETQYF. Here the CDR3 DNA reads TGCGCCAGCAGCTTGGCAGGGAGCCAAGAGACCCAGTACTTC.

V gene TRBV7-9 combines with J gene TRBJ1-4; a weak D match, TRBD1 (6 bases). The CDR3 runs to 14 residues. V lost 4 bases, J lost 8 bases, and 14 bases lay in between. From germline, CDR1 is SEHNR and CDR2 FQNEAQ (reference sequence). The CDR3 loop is CASSSSQGGEKLFF. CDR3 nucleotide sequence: TGTGCCAGCAGCTCATCACAGGGAGGCGAAAAACTGTTTTTT.

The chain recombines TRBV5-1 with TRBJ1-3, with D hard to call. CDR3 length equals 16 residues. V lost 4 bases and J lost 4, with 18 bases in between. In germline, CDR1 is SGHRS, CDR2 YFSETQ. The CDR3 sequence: CASSGSGLRAGNTIYF. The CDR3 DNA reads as TGCGCCAGCAGCGGAAGCGGGCTAAGAGCGGGAAACACCATATATTTT.

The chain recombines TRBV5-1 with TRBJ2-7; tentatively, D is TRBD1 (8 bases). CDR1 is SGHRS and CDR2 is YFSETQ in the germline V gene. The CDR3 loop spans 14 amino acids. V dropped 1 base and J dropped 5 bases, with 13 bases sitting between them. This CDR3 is CASSLYRGGHEQYF. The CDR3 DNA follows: TGCGCCAGCAGCTTGTACAGGGGGGGCCACGAGCAGTACTTC.

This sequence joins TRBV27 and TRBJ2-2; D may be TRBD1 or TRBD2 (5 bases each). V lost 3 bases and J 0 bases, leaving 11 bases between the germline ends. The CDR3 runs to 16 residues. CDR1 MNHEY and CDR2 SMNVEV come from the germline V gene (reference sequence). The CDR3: CASSFEGTPNTGELFF. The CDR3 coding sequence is TGTGCCAGCAGTTTCGAAGGGACCCCGAACACCGGGGAGCTGTTTTTT.

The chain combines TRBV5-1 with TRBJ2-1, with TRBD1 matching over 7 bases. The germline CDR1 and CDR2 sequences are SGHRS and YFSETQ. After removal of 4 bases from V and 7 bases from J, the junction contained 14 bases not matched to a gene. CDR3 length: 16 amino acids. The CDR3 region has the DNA TGCGCCAGCAGCATCCGGGACAGCGGTTTGATAAATGAGCAGTTCTTC. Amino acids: CASSIRDSGLINEQFF.